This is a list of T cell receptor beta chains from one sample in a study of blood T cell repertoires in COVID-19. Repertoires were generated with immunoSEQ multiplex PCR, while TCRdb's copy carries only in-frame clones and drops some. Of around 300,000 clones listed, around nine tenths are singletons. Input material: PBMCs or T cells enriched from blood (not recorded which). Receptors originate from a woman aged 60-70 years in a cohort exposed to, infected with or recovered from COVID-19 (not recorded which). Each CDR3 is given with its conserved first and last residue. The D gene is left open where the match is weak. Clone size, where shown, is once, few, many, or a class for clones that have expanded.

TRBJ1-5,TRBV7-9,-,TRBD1,CASSLGRNRGEGNQPQHF,TGTGCCAGCAGCTTAGGACGGAACAGGGGTGAGGGCAATCAGCCCCAGCATTTT
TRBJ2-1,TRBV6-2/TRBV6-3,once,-,CASSYSSSRNEQFF,TGTGCCAGCAGTTACTCGTCCTCGCGCAATGAGCAGTTCTTC